The rows below give T cell receptor beta chains drawn from one sample of a study of cytomegalovirus exposure and HLA in healthy donors. Produced via immunoSEQ multiplex PCR; TCRdb's table is partial and in-frame only. The repertoire holds about 180,000 clones, with just over 75% as singletons. Material: PBMCs. Receptors were obtained from a woman aged 55-69 years in good health and CMV-seropositive. Each CDR3 is given with its conserved first and last residue. Each record gives: V gene, clone size, D gene, J gene, CDR3 DNA, CDR3 protein. A D gene is named only where the DNA matches it firmly. Expanded clones get a size class; other rows say once, few or many, or leave the size out.

>TRBV18|NA|TRBD2|TRBJ2-2
TGTGCCAGCTCACCCCGGGAAGGGCTCCTAGCGGGAAGGACCGGGGAGCTGTTTTTT
CASSPREGLLAGRTGELFF
>TRBV15|NA|TRBD2|TRBJ2-1
TGTGCCACCAGCGGGGGATGGGGGGGTAACAATGAGCAGTTCTTC
CATSGGWGGNNEQFF
>TRBV28|NA|TRBD2|TRBJ2-3
TGTGCCAGCAGTTCCTCGACTAGCGGGAGCACAGATACGCAGTATTTT
CASSSSTSGSTDTQYF
>TRBV4-2|few|TRBD1|TRBJ2-6
TGTGCCAGCAGGCCTACCGGGACAGGGGGTTCTGGGGCCAACGGCCTGACTTTC
CASRPTGTGGSGANGLTF
>TRBV30|NA|NA|TRBJ1-4
TGTGCCTGGAGTGTGCAGGGAACGAATGAAAAACTGTTTTTT
CAWSVQGTNEKLFF
>TRBV9|few|TRBD2|TRBJ2-1
TGTGCCAGCAGCGTAGGGGCTAGCGGGGGCTCCTACAATGAGCAGTTCTTC
CASSVGASGGSYNEQFF
>TRBV28|NA|TRBD1|TRBJ1-5
TGTGCCAGCAGTCCCAGACAGGGAGGTCAGCCCCAGCATTTT
CASSPRQGGQPQHF
>TRBV2|NA|NA|TRBJ2-7
TGTGCCAGCGGCGGACAGTCCTCCTACGAGCAGTACTTC
CASGGQSSYEQYF
>TRBV7-3|NA|NA|TRBJ2-2
TGTGCCAGCAGCTCAGGACAGTTGACCGGGGAGCTGTTTTTT
CASSSGQLTGELFF
>TRBV19|NA|NA|TRBJ1-1
TGTGCCAGTTCGGTGAACACTGAAGCTTTCTTT
CASSVNTEAFF
>TRBV5-1|few|NA|TRBJ1-6
TGCGCCAGCAGCTTATCGGGGATCGGTTCACCCCTCCACTTT
CASSLSGIGSPLHF
>TRBV9|NA|TRBD1|TRBJ1-2
TGTGCCAGCAGCAATAGACAGGGTCGGAACCTTTATGGCTACACCTTC
CASSNRQGRNLYGYTF
>TRBV5-1|NA|TRBD2|TRBJ2-3
TGCGCCAGCAGCTTACAAAGCGGGGGCACAGATACGCAGTATTTT
CASSLQSGGTDTQYF
>TRBV7-2|NA|NA|TRBJ2-6
TGTGCCAGCAGCTTAATGAGAACTGGGGCCAACGGCCTGACTTTC
CASSLMRTGANGLTF
>TRBV29-1|NA|NA|TRBJ2-7
TGCAGCGTTCAAAGTGCAGCGACCTCCTACGAGCAGTACTTC
CSVQSAATSYEQYF
>TRBV2|once|TRBD1|TRBJ1-2
TGTGCCAGCGGGGGGACAGGGCTTAACTATGGCTACACCTTC
CASGGTGLNYGYTF
>TRBV9|NA|TRBD2|TRBJ2-5
TGTGCCAGCAGCGTAGTAGCGGGGGACGGGGAGACCCAGTACTTC
CASSVVAGDGETQYF
>TRBV18|NA|NA|TRBJ2-4
TGTGCCAGCTCTCCAGGACAGACAAGGAACATTCAGTACTTC
CASSPGQTRNIQYF
>TRBV4-2|NA|NA|TRBJ1-6
TGTGCCAGCAGCCAAGTATTTCAGGCGGTCGGGGTTTCACCCCTCCACTTT
CASSQVFQAVGVSPLHF
>TRBV28|NA|TRBD1|TRBJ1-2
TGTGCCAGCAGAATCGGGTATTCAGGGGGATTTAATTCTCTCTACACCTTC
CASRIGYSGGFNSLYTF
>TRBV2|NA|TRBD1|TRBJ2-3
TGTGCCAGCAGTGAGGCGGAGAGGGGGCTAGCGTATTTT
CASSEAERGLAYF
>TRBV7-9|few|NA|TRBJ1-2
TGTGCCAGCAGCACGTCAGACACCTTCCTTAACTATGGCTACACCTTC
CASSTSDTFLNYGYTF
>TRBV7-2|NA|NA|TRBJ2-2
TGTGCCAGCAGCCAAAACTGGGGCGCGAACACCGGGGAGCTGTTTTTT
CASSQNWGANTGELFF
>TRBV4-3|few|NA|TRBJ1-2
TGCGCCAGCAGCCAAGATACGGCACAACCCACAGGCTATGGCTACACCTTC
CASSQDTAQPTGYGYTF
>TRBV30|NA|NA|TRBJ1-2
TGTGCCTGGAGTGTACACGGGGTCTATGGCTACACCTTC
CAWSVHGVYGYTF
>TRBV5-1|NA|TRBD1|TRBJ2-7
TGCGCCAGCAGCTTGGGGGGGACAGTTGCCGAGCAGTACTTC
CASSLGGTVAEQYF
>TRBV6-6|once|TRBD2|TRBJ2-7
TGTGCCAGCAGTCCTTACTCAAGGGAGGGCGAGCAGTACTTC
CASSPYSREGEQYF
>TRBV28|NA|NA|TRBJ2-5
TGTGCCAGCAGTTCCAGGAACAGAGAGACCCAGTACTTC
CASSSRNRETQYF
>TRBV6-1|NA|TRBD2|TRBJ2-5
TGTGCCAGCAGTGATGAGGTGGGGGGGTCGGAGACCCAGTACTTC
CASSDEVGGSETQYF
>TRBV21-1|NA|NA|TRBJ1-5
TGTGCCAGCAGCAAACGCCGGGGGATCCGGGATCAGCCCCAGCATTTT
CASSKRRGIRDQPQHF
>TRBV7-7|few|NA|TRBJ1-1
TGTGCTAGCAGCTTAGCGGACAGTACTGAAGCTTTCTTT
CASSLADSTEAFF
>TRBV7-8|NA|NA|TRBJ1-5
TGTGCCAGCAGCTTAGGGTACAGGGTTCAGCCCCAGCATTTT
CASSLGYRVQPQHF
>TRBV5-1|few|TRBD2|TRBJ2-1
TGCGCCAGCAGCTTGCAGGTAGCGGGAAAAAATGAGCAGTTCTTC
CASSLQVAGKNEQFF
>TRBV29-1|NA|NA|TRBJ1-5
TGCAGCGTTGCCAGGGATGTCAATCAGCCCCAGCATTTT
CSVARDVNQPQHF
>TRBV5-1|NA|NA|TRBJ2-5
TGCGCCAGCCAATTAGGGACAAATCAAGAGACCCAGTACTTC
CASQLGTNQETQYF
>TRBV28|NA|TRBD2|TRBJ2-1
TGTGCCAGCAGTACTTCCGGGACTACCCTAAACAATGAGCAGTTCTTC
CASSTSGTTLNNEQFF
>TRBV19|NA|TRBD2|TRBJ2-1
TGTGCCAGTAGTTCCTCAGGACTAGCAGCATACAATGAGCAGTTCTTC
CASSSSGLAAYNEQFF
>TRBV6-5|few|TRBD2|TRBJ2-5
TGTGCCAGCAGGCCTAGCGGGGGGGCGAGAAAGACCCAGTACTTC
CASRPSGGARKTQYF
>TRBV2|NA|TRBD2|TRBJ2-5
TGTGCCAGCAGGAGGACTAGCGGGGAGACCCAGTACTTC
CASRRTSGETQYF
>TRBV18|NA|NA|TRBJ1-5
TGTGCCAGCTCCGCGACAGTCAATCAGCCCCAGCATTTT
CASSATVNQPQHF
>TRBV28|NA|TRBD1|TRBJ1-2
TGTGCCAGCATCCAGGGGGGCGAGCGATATGGCTACACCTTC
CASIQGGERYGYTF
>TRBV12-2|NA|NA|TRBJ1-1
TGTGCAAGTCGCTTACTACCGGACACTAACACTGAAGCTTTCTTT
CASRLLPDTNTEAFF
>TRBV30|NA|NA|TRBJ1-1
TGTGCCTGGAGCCGTGGTCAGGTGAACACTGAAGCTTTCTTT
CAWSRGQVNTEAFF
>TRBV2|NA|NA|TRBJ2-3
TGTGCCAGCAGTGATCTGAACCGGGATACGCAGTATTTT
CASSDLNRDTQYF
>TRBV2|NA|TRBD1|TRBJ1-2
TGTGCCAGCACCTCTCGTGGAGGGGGCAATGGCTACACCTTC
CASTSRGGGNGYTF
>TRBV19|NA|TRBD1|TRBJ1-4
TGTGCCAGTAGCTTACAGGGGTTCGGGGAAAAACTGTTTTTT
CASSLQGFGEKLFF
>TRBV19|NA|NA|TRBJ2-7
TGTGCCAGTAACGGGCAGGGCTCCTACGAGCAGTACTTC
CASNGQGSYEQYF
>TRBV10-3|NA|TRBD1|TRBJ2-7
TGTGCCATCAGTGATCACAGGGGGGTGGAAAGGTACGAGCAGTACTTC
CAISDHRGVERYEQYF
>TRBV5-5|NA|TRBD2|TRBJ2-3
TGTGCCAGCAGCCGCGGGACTAGTGGCATCACAGATACGCAGTATTTT
CASSRGTSGITDTQYF
>TRBV12-5|once|TRBD1|TRBJ2-1
TGTGCTAGTGGCCAGAGGGACAGGGGGCCTTACAATGAGCAGTTCTTC
CASGQRDRGPYNEQFF
>TRBV2|NA|TRBD2|TRBJ2-5
TGTGCCAGCAGTGAGACTCCTAGCGGACAAGAGACCCAGTACTTC
CASSETPSGQETQYF